A single sample is the source of the 18 T cell receptor beta chains below, sequenced in a study of blood T cell repertoires in COVID-19. Profiling relied on immunoSEQ multiplex PCR, and the TCRdb table lists in-frame clones only, not all of them. The table lists 250,000 to 300,000 clones, around nine tenths of them singletons. The specimen sequenced was peripheral blood. Receptors originate from a woman in her 70s with COVID-19, enrolled during active disease.

J is TRBJ1-2 and V is TRBV24-1, with 10 positions matching TRBD1. The CDR3 is 16 residues long. Losses at the gene ends were 4 bases for V and 8 bases for J; bases not matched to a gene: 12. The germline V gene encodes CDR1 KGHDR and CDR2 SFDVKD. CDR3 sequence: CATSDRSDRGGEGYTF. CDR3 nucleotides: TGTGCCACCAGTGACCGGTCGGACAGGGGGGGGGAAGGCTACACCTTC.

This clone was seen ten or more times. V is TRBV7-2 and J is TRBJ1-1; 10 bases align to TRBD1. CDR1 and CDR2 from the germline V gene are SGHTA and FQGNSA. V gave up 5 bases and J gave up 2 bases; unmatched junction bases: 5. This CDR3 is 15 amino acids long. The CDR3 loop reads CASSGQTGGNTEAFF. The CDR3 DNA is TGTGCCAGCAGCGGGCAGACAGGGGGCAACACTGAAGCTTTCTTT.

The V call is TRBV10-3, the J call TRBJ2-3; 7 bases are shared with TRBD2. With V trimmed by 6 bases and J by 4 bases, 7 bases remained unmatched. CDR1 is ENHRY, CDR2 SYGVKD, per germline. This CDR3 has 14 residues. The CDR3 spells CAIRPSGDSDTQYF. In DNA, the CDR3 is TGTGCCATCAGACCTAGCGGAGACTCAGATACGCAGTATTTT.

This CDR3 is CASSQWGGGANVLTF. CDR3 bases: TGTGCCAGCAGCCAATGGGGCGGCGGGGCCAACGTCCTGACTTTC. This sequence joins TRBV7-2 and TRBJ2-6; D might be TRBD1 (5 bases). This CDR3 is 15 amino acids long. The V end was cut by 5 bases, the J end by 4 bases, with 12 bases between. Germline V gives CDR1 SGHTA, CDR2 FQGNSA.

V gene TRBV7-2 combines with J gene TRBJ2-3; 12 bases line up with TRBD2. From germline, CDR1 is SGHTA and CDR2 FQGNSA. Trimming removed 4 bases from V and 11 bases from J; junction bases left unmatched: 4. The CDR3 loop spans 13 amino acids. CDR3 sequence (DNA): TGTGCCAGCAGCTCCCGGACTAGCGGGGAGCAGTATTTT. It is translated as CASSSRTSGEQYF.

The rearrangement uses TRBV3-1 (or the pseudogene TRBV3-2) and TRBJ2-7; D remains unclear. V dropped 0 bases and J dropped 4 bases, with 16 bases sitting between them. CDR3 size: 16 residues. Germline V gives CDR1 LGHDT, CDR2 YNNKEL (reference sequence). In DNA, the CDR3 is TGTGCCAGCAGCCAAGATCTAGAGAGATCTAATTACGAGCAGTACTTC. Translation: CASSQDLERSNYEQYF.

V and J are TRBV13 and TRBJ2-1; 16 bases match TRBD2. Trimming cost V 4 bases and J 4 bases; bases outside gene matches: 7. Germline lookup yields CDR1 PRHDT and CDR2 FYEKMQ (reference sequence). This CDR3 is 18 amino acids long. CDR3 region: CASSSGLAGGPGYNEQFF. The DNA of the CDR3 is TGTGCCAGCAGCTCGGGACTAGCGGGGGGGCCTGGGTACAATGAGCAGTTCTTC.

V is TRBV7-2 and J is TRBJ2-3; possibly TRBD1 for D (6 bases). Germline V CDR1 and CDR2: SGHTA, FQGNSA. CDR3 length: 15 residues. Trimming removed 5 bases at V and 2 bases at J, with 14 bases between. CDR3 nucleotides: TGTGCCAGCAGCCTACGTACAGGGTCCACAGATACGCAGTATTTT. It specifies CASSLRTGSTDTQYF.

The chain employs TRBV7-2 and TRBJ2-7; possibly TRBD2 for D (6 bases). CDR1 is SGHTA, CDR2 FQGNSA, per germline. Trimming stripped 5 bases from V and 5 bases from J, with 16 bases between. The CDR3 sequence is 14 residues long. CDR3 protein: CASSKGLLTNEQYF. CDR3 nucleotides: TGTGCCAGCAGCAAGGGACTGCTGACTAACGAGCAGTACTTC. The full variable domain, completed using reference TRBV7-2 and TRBJ2-7, is GAGVSQSPSNKVTEKGKDVELRCDPISGHTALYWYRQSLGQGLEFLIYFQGNSAPDKSGLPSDRFSAERTGGSVSTLTIQRTQQEDSAVYLCASSKGLLTNEQYFGPGTRLTVT.

This clone was detected once. The rearrangement joins TRBV30 to TRBJ2-2; D is ambiguous. Per the germline V gene, CDR1 is GTSNPN and CDR2 is SVGIG (reference sequence). The V and J ends lost 5 bases and 4 bases respectively, with 14 bases between them. CDR3 length equals 14 residues. The CDR3 DNA is TGTGCCTGGGGTCGAGGTGTGATCACCGGGGAGCTGTTTTTT. Its translation: CAWGRGVITGELFF.

The genes are TRBV5-6 and TRBJ2-2; D may be TRBD1 (5 bases). The germline CDR1 and CDR2 sequences are SGHDT and YYEEEE. V lost 8 bases, J lost 7 bases, and 18 bases lay in between. This CDR3 is 14 amino acids long. The CDR3 nucleotides are TGTGCCAGAAAGAAGGGGCGCTGGGGCGGGGAGCTGTTTTTT. Translation gives CARKKGRWGGELFF.

This chain joins TRBV7-2 and TRBJ2-7, with a weak D call TRBD1 (6 bases). The CDR3 is made up of 13 amino acids. CDR1 and CDR2 (germline): SGHTA, FQGNSA. Trimming took 8 bases from V and 3 from J, leaving 14 bases between them. The CDR3 loop is CASATRGGYEQYF. CDR3 coding DNA: TGTGCCAGCGCCACCAGAGGGGGCTACGAGCAGTACTTC.

A remark on this clone: The sample carries other DNA sequences with the same CDR3. The V gene is TRBV5-1, the J gene TRBJ2-5; D may be TRBD2 (6 bases). CDR1 is SGHRS, CDR2 YFSETQ, per germline. Trimming pared 1 base from V and 3 bases from J, leaving 7 bases between. CDR3 size: 13 residues. The chain's CDR3 is CASSLPGEETQYF. For the CDR3, the DNA is TGCGCCAGCAGCTTGCCGGGGGAAGAGACCCAGTACTTC.

V usage is TRBV7-6 and J usage is TRBJ2-7; tentative D call: TRBD1 (7 bases). Trimming cost V 4 bases and J 7 bases, with 8 bases left between them. The V gene's germline CDR1 is SGHVS and CDR2 FNYEAQ. The length of the CDR3 is 11 residues. As DNA, the CDR3 is TGTGCCAGCAGCTCAGGGGGGGAGCAGTACTTC. Protein sequence: CASSSGGEQYF.

The CDR3 region is CASSEAQGASYNSPLHF. CDR3 DNA sequence: TGTGCCAGCAGTGAAGCGCAGGGGGCGTCCTATAATTCACCCCTCCACTTT. V usage is TRBV6-1 and J usage is TRBJ1-6; 8 positions match TRBD1. This CDR3 comprises 17 residues. Germline V gives CDR1 MNHNS, CDR2 SASEGT. V lost 0 bases and J lost 1; bases outside the gene matches: 2.

This rearrangement joins TRBV3-1 (or the pseudogene TRBV3-2) to TRBJ2-7, with TRBD1 matching 9 bases. CDR1 is LGHDT and CDR2 is YNNKEL in the germline V gene (reference sequence). The CDR3 consists of 16 residues. Trimming removed 4 bases from V and 1 base from J; junction bases left unmatched: 8. The CDR3 region is CASSPLDRGQSYEQYF. The CDR3 DNA follows: TGTGCCAGCAGCCCATTGGACAGGGGACAATCCTACGAGCAGTACTTC.

The rearrangement joins TRBV27 to TRBJ1-1; 7 bases align to TRBD1. CDR3 size: 14 residues. The germline V gene encodes CDR1 MNHEY and CDR2 SMNVEV (reference sequence). J was trimmed by 5 bases and V by 6 bases; bases with no gene match: 9. CDR3 sequence (DNA): TGTGCCAGCAGCAGGGACAGTACCTTTACTGAAGCTTTCTTT. Encoded protein: CASSRDSTFTEAFF.

There are a few counts of this clone. The chain combines TRBV4-1 with TRBJ1-1, with D possibly TRBD1 on 6 matching bases. V was clipped by 4 bases and J by 5 bases, with 11 bases between them. Germline V CDR1 and CDR2: MGHRA, YSYEKL. This CDR3 has 13 amino acids. The DNA of the CDR3 is TGCGCCAGCAGCCTGTTGAGGGGGACTGAAGCTTTCTTT. This gives the protein CASSLLRGTEAFF.